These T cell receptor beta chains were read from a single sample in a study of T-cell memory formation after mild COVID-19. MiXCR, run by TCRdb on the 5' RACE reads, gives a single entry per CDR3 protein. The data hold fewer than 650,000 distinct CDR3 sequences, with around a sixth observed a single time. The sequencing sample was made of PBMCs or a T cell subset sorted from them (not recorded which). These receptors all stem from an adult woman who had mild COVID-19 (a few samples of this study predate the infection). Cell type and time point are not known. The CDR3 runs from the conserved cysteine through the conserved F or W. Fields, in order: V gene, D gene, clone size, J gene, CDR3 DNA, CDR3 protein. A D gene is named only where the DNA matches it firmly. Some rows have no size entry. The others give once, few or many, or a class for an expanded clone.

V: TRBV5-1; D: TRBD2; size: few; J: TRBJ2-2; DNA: TGCGCCAGCAGCCTAAGACTAGCGGGGTCCACCGGGGAGCTGTTTTTT; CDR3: CASSLRLAGSTGELFF
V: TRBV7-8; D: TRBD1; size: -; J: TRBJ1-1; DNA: TGTGCCAGCAGCTCCGGGACAGGGGTCCTGAAGAACACTGAAGCTTTCTTT; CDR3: CASSSGTGVLKNTEAFF
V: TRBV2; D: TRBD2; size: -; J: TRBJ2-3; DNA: TGTGCCAGCAGTGGCCGTAGTTCCCGACTAGCGGTGAGCACAGATACGCAGTATTTT; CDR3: CASSGRSSRLAVSTDTQYF
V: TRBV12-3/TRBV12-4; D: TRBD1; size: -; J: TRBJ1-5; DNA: TGTGCCAGCAGTTTTCGAGGAAAGACAGGGCGCAATCAGCCCCAGCATTTT; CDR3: CASSFRGKTGRNQPQHF
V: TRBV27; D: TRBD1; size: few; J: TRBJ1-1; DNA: TGTGCCAGCCGTGAAACCGGGACAGATAACACTGAAGCTTTCTTT; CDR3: CASRETGTDNTEAFF
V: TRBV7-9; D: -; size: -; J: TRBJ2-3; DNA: TGTGCCAGCAGCTTCCCCTCCTCTAGCACAGATACGCAGTATTTT; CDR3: CASSFPSSSTDTQYF
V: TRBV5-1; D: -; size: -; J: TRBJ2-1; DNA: TGCGCCAGCAGCTTGGTTTTGTGGGGCTCCTACAATGAGCAGTTCTTC; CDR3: CASSLVLWGSYNEQFF
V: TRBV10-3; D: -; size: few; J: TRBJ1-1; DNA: TGTGCCATCAATGCAGTGGGGGGTACTGAAGCTTTCTTT; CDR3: CAINAVGGTEAFF
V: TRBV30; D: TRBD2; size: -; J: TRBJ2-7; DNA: TGTGCCTGGTCCTCCGGGACTAGCGGGAGAGAGCAGTACTTC; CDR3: CAWSSGTSGREQYF
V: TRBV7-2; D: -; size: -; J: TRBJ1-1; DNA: TGTGCCAGCAGCTTAGACAGTAGGACTGAAGCTTTCTTT; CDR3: CASSLDSRTEAFF
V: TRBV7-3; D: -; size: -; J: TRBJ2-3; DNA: TGTGCCAGCAGCTCCGGGGGGACAGCTAACACAGATACGCAGTATTTT; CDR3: CASSSGGTANTDTQYF